This TCR beta chain was found in a study of blood T cell repertoires in COVID-19 (dated by TCRdb to between 2020 and 2021). Regarding the research as a whole: Samples covering the acute and convalescent phases of COVID-19 were provided by collaborators in the United States, Italy and Spain. Subjects who had been exposed to COVID-19, were actively infected with it, or had recovered from it provided the deeply sampled blood TCRbeta repertoires that made up the dataset. The prospective study material was composed of cDNA or gDNA derived from T cells, B-cell-depleted T cells, or PBMCs. Samples came from the ongoing ImmuneRACE study (first 160 participants) plus 1,254 subjects from 6 global collaborators. The repertoires were released in a freely available public database meant as a resource for research on the immune response to SARS-CoV-2. A de-identified subject ID, COVID-19 status, age in years and sex were almost always included in the sample metadata. Where available, HLA class I and class II types were taken from metadata supplied by the sample provider and were not determined by assay-based typing. General study outcomes and caveats: How much clinical and demographic metadata was included differed by source and by participant, and the metadata was provided uncurated.

Taken from cysteine to phenylalanine, the CDR3 has 14 residues. Only the CDR3 DNA is retained, 42 bases long and in frame from the first base. At the junction V is shortened by 3 bases and J by 6 bases; bases outside the gene matches: 3. CDR1 WSHSY and CDR2 SAAADI are derived from the germline V gene. TCRbeta CDR3 regions were amplified from genomic DNA using the immunoSEQ Assay, a bias-controlled multiplex PCR. The authors processed their data as follows. Within the assay, amplification of reference gene primers was used to estimate how many nucleated cells each sample contained. To quantify the absolute abundance of each unique TCRbeta CDR3 rearrangement, sequence reads were collapsed and filtered. Productive Simpson clonality was computed per sample as the square root of Simpson's diversity index over productive rearrangements. TCRdb took this table from immuneACCESS and kept in-frame rearrangements with V and J called. Such tables lack part of the clones; where checked against another copy, unresolved V genes explain under half of the gap, and the rest is unexplained. D and trimming were read from the DNA, whereas the V and J calls and clone size are those reported in that table. In all, the sample holds about 200,000 clones, and 85% to 90% of those were seen once. 5.5% to 7.5% of the sample is taken by the ten largest.

A remark on this clone: Which antigen it targets is not known. Nothing much larger sits one base from this clone, and base qualities are not available.

Samples from volunteer blood donors who had recovered from COVID-19 were contributed by a second Seattle source. The collaborating institutions used their own protocols to collect whole blood in K2EDTA tubes. Collaborator samples were shipped for TCRbeta analysis as frozen whole blood, isolated PBMCs, or DNA extracted from either sample type. The chain links TRBV10-2 with TRBJ2-1, with TRBD1 matching 9 junction bases. The sequenced sample consisted of peripheral blood. The TCR comes from a man in his 60s who had recovered from COVID-19. The DNA sequence is TGCGCCAGCAGTGAACAGGGGGCAGCCAATGAGCAGTTCTTC. This yields the protein CASSEQGAANEQFF.